Presented here are 27 T cell receptor beta chains from one specimen sequenced in a study of early T cells in non-severe SARS-CoV-2 infection. TCRdb reprocessed the 5' RACE reads with MiXCR, giving one entry per CDR3 protein. The data show about 40,000 distinct CDR3 sequences, 5% to 6.5% seen once. This sample comprised whole blood, obtained at baseline. The receptor source for this set is an adult who was a healthcare worker with PCR-confirmed SARS-CoV-2 infection or an uninfected control (not recorded which).

By share, this clonotype ranks as medium-sized. The V and J genes are TRBV27 and TRBJ2-3; perhaps TRBD1 as D (5 bases). Trimming took 5 bases from V and 0 from J, leaving 12 bases between them. This CDR3 spans 15 amino acids. The germline CDR1 and CDR2 sequences are MNHEY and SMNVEV (reference sequence). CDR3 region: CASSDLRTSTDTQYF. The CDR3 nucleotides read TGTGCCAGCAGTGACCTAAGGACAAGCACAGATACGCAGTATTTT.

In this sample, this clonotype turned up many times. The chain employs TRBV6-6 and TRBJ2-1; TRBD1 agrees at 9 bases. Germline CDR1 and CDR2: MNHNY and SVGAGI (reference sequence). J gave up 0 bases and V 2 bases, and 11 bases lay outside the gene matches. CDR3 length: 19 amino acids. For the CDR3, the DNA is TGTGCCAGCAGTTACCCCGGACAGGGGACCGCATTCTCCTACAATGAGCAGTTCTTC. The encoded protein is CASSYPGQGTAFSYNEQFF.

This clonotype has just a few counts. DNA of the CDR3: TGTGCCAGCAGCTCCTCCGGGACAGGGAAAGATACGCAGTATTTT. Protein sequence: CASSSSGTGKDTQYF. This chain uses TRBV7-2 with TRBJ2-3; TRBD1 matches 9 bases. CDR3 length equals 15 residues. CDR1 is SGHTA, CDR2 FQGNSA, per germline. The ends lost 4 bases at V and 5 bases at J; junction bases unmatched: 7.

This clonotype was picked up many times. This sequence joins TRBV20-1 and TRBJ2-3, with 9 bases fitting TRBD2. The ends lost 5 bases at V and 4 bases at J; junction bases unmatched: 7. This CDR3 has 14 residues. CDR1 DFQATT and CDR2 SNEGSKA come from the germline V gene (reference sequence). CDR3 DNA sequence: TGCAGTGCTGATGAGCGGGGGGCCCCAGATACGCAGTATTTT. Protein: CSADERGAPDTQYF.

This chain uses TRBV7-9 with TRBJ2-7; 8 bases line up with TRBD1. The germline gives CDR1 SEHNR, CDR2 FQNEAQ (reference sequence). The V segment lost 0 bases and the J segment 3 bases; nucleotides outside the gene matches: 1. The CDR3 spans 14 residues. The CDR3 sequence: CASSLAGQGYEQYF. CDR3 DNA sequence: TGTGCCAGCAGCTTAGCAGGACAGGGCTACGAGCAGTACTTC.

At least ten counts were recorded for this clonotype. The V call is TRBV2, the J call TRBJ2-3, with D perhaps matching TRBD1 (5 bases). In germline, CDR1 is SNHLY, CDR2 FYNNEI. V dropped 3 bases and J dropped 14 bases, with 18 bases sitting between them. There are 13 residues in the CDR3. CDR3 DNA: TGTGCCAGCAGTGAGGGGCCAGGGCGGTCGGGGTATTTT. This encodes CASSEGPGRSGYF. The full variable domain, in which reference TRBV2 and TRBJ2-3 provide the parts outside the CDR3, is EPEVTQTPSHQVTQMGQEVILRCVPISNHLYFYWYRQILGQKVEFLVSFYNNEISEKSEIFDDQFSVERPDGSNFTLKIRSTKLEDSAMYFCASSEGPGRSGYFGPGTRLTVL.

This clonotype was seen many times. The rearrangement uses TRBV5-1 and TRBJ1-1; no reliable D call. Per germline, CDR1 SGHRS and CDR2 YFSETQ. CDR3 length: 16 amino acids. V lost 0 bases and J 0 bases, leaving 12 bases between the germline ends. The CDR3 here is CASSLGSSIMNTEAFF. The DNA for the CDR3 is TGCGCCAGCAGCTTGGGGAGTAGTATCATGAACACTGAAGCTTTCTTT. Full variable domain (remainder filled in from reference TRBV5-1 and TRBJ1-1): KAGVTQTPRYLIKTRGQQVTLSCSPISGHRSVSWYQQTPGQGLQFLFEYFSETQRNKGNFPGRFSGRQFSNSRSEMNVSTLELGDSALYLCASSLGSSIMNTEAFFGQGTRLTVV.

The V gene is TRBV4-3, the J gene TRBJ2-2, with TRBD1 matching 9 bases. CDR3 length equals 17 residues. The ends lost 0 bases at V and 6 bases at J; junction bases unmatched: 8. Germline V gene lookup returns CDR1 LGHNA and CDR2 YSLEER. CDR3 residues: CASSQDSRTGVPGELFF. DNA for the CDR3: TGCGCCAGCAGCCAAGATAGTAGGACAGGGGTACCCGGGGAGCTGTTTTTT.

Comment on this clonotype: A much larger clone differs from this one at a single base, so this may be a read error. The chain links TRBV20-1 to TRBJ1-4; tentatively, D is TRBD1 (6 bases). Germline CDR1 reads DFQATT; CDR2 reads SNEGSKA (reference sequence). CDR3 length: 13 residues. The CDR3 sequence: CGAIQGSDEKLFF. In DNA form, the CDR3 reads TGCGGTGCTATACAGGGATCGGATGAAAAACTGTTTTTT.

This clonotype has at least ten counts. The chain links TRBV30 to TRBJ2-1, with D unclear. Germline V CDR1 and CDR2: GTSNPN, SVGIG (reference sequence). The CDR3 totals 14 residues. V was clipped by 4 bases and J by 4 bases, with 14 bases between them. The CDR3: CAWTFMTEYNEQFF. The CDR3 DNA is TGTGCCTGGACTTTCATGACTGAGTACAATGAGCAGTTCTTC.

This clonotype was detected only a few times. The V gene is TRBV3-1, the J gene TRBJ2-3, with 7 bases matching TRBD1. Germline CDR1 reads LGHDT; CDR2 reads YNNKEL (reference sequence). This CDR3 has 13 amino acids. J was trimmed by 4 bases and V by 2 bases; bases with no gene match: 0. The CDR3 region has the DNA TGTGCCAGCAGCCAAAGGGGGCCAGATACGCAGTATTTT. Translated, it gives CASSQRGPDTQYF.

This clonotype has more than one count but fewer than ten. The chain has TRBV4-3 and TRBJ2-7; D is possibly TRBD1 or TRBD2 (6 bases each). The CDR3 spans 13 residues. The V end was cut by 3 bases, the J end by 6 bases, with 12 bases between. The germline CDR1 and CDR2 sequences are LGHNA and YSLEER. CDR3 in DNA: TGCGCCAGCAGCCATGAAAAGGGGGGCGAGCAGTACTTC. Protein: CASSHEKGGEQYF.

This clonotype came up many times. J is TRBJ2-7 and V is TRBV7-9, with D possibly being TRBD2 (5 bases). Germline V gives CDR1 SEHNR, CDR2 FQNEAQ (reference sequence). With 5 bases removed from V and 0 bases from J, the gap between germline ends came to 14 bases. The CDR3 is made up of 15 amino acids. The CDR3 loop is CASSPYLGSSYEQYF. CDR3 DNA sequence: TGTGCCAGCAGCCCCTACTTGGGGAGCTCCTACGAGCAGTACTTC. The entire variable domain, with the rest obtained from reference TRBV7-9 and TRBJ2-7, is as follows: DTGVSQNPRHKITKRGQNVTFRCDPISEHNRLYWYRQTLGQGPEFLTYFQNEAQLEKSRLLSDRFSAERPKGSFSTLEIQRTEQGDSAMYLCASSPYLGSSYEQYFGPGTRLTVT.

CDR3 nucleotides: TGCGCCAGCAGCTTGAAGGGGGCAATGGCTTTCTTT. Its translation: CASSLKGAMAFF. The V gene is TRBV5-1, the J gene TRBJ1-1, with 7 bases aligning to TRBD1. The CDR3 length is 12 residues. Trimming took 1 base from V and 11 from J; bases not matched to a gene: 5. In germline, CDR1 is SGHRS, CDR2 YFSETQ.

This clonotype was picked up a small number of times. This chain joins TRBV7-2 and TRBJ1-6; the D is unclear. Trimming removed 6 bases from V and 7 bases from J, with 7 bases in between. Germline assignment: CDR1 SGHTA and CDR2 FQGNSA. The CDR3 extends over 12 amino acids. The CDR3 sequence is CASSYVNSPLHF. The CDR3 coding sequence is TGTGCCAGCAGTTATGTGAATTCACCCCTCCACTTT.

A few counts support this clonotype. The chain recombines TRBV19 with TRBJ1-5, with D uncertain. In germline, CDR1 is LNHDA, CDR2 SQIVND (reference sequence). There are 15 residues in the CDR3. The V gene lost 2 bases and the J gene lost 1 base, with 9 bases spanning the gap. This CDR3 is CASSITQASNQPQHF. As DNA, the CDR3 is TGTGCCAGTAGTATAACCCAGGCCAGCAATCAGCCCCAGCATTTT.

Many counts were recorded for this clonotype. The V and J genes are TRBV7-2 and TRBJ2-1; D is uncertain. Germline CDR1 reads SGHTA; CDR2 reads FQGNSA. The CDR3 totals 13 residues. Between the trimmed V and J ends, which lost 2 bases and 7 bases, there was a span of 9 bases. CDR3 nucleotide sequence: TGTGCCAGCAGCTTATCCTTTGGAAATGAGCAGTTCTTC. Protein: CASSLSFGNEQFF.

This clonotype was observed at least ten times. V gene TRBV25-1 combines with J gene TRBJ1-2; D perhaps matches TRBD1 (5 bases). The CDR3 has 13 residues. Per germline, CDR1 MGHDK and CDR2 SYGVNS. Trimming left V 1 base short and J 7 bases short, with 10 bases between. The CDR3 sequence is CASSEWGRAGYTF. In DNA, the CDR3 is TGTGCCAGCAGTGAATGGGGCAGGGCTGGCTACACCTTC.

This rearrangement joins TRBV9 to TRBJ2-3; 11 bases map to TRBD2. V was pared by 6 bases and J by 4 bases, with 7 bases of the junction left unmatched. The CDR3 has 15 residues. Germline V lookup: CDR1 SGDLS, CDR2 YYNGEE. In DNA, the CDR3 is TGTGCCAGCACCCTTAGCGGGGGGGCCTCAGATACGCAGTATTTT. Translating gives CASTLSGGASDTQYF.

This clonotype has a count of ten or more. The chain has TRBV20-1 and TRBJ1-1; no firm D call. With 4 bases removed from V and 5 bases from J, the gap between germline ends came to 11 bases. Germline CDR1 and CDR2: DFQATT and SNEGSKA (reference sequence). The CDR3 extends over 12 amino acids. Written as DNA, the CDR3 is TGCAGTGCTACCTTCGGAGGGACTGAAGCTTTCTTT. Its translation is CSATFGGTEAFF.

With regard to this clonotype: A clone one base away is much larger, so this may be a read error. This rearrangement joins TRBV5-4 to TRBJ1-4, with 7 bases matching TRBD1. The CDR3 contains 16 residues. J gave up 7 bases and V 4 bases, and 13 bases lay outside the gene matches. CDR1 and CDR2 (germline): SGHNT, YYREEE (reference sequence). The CDR3 nucleotides read TGTGCCAGCAGCGCGGCCGGGAAAGGGGGCCCTGAAAAACTGTTTTTT. It translates to CASSAAGKGGPEKLFF.

This clonotype was detected only a few times. V is TRBV11-2 and J is TRBJ2-3; TRBD2 agrees at 7 bases. Germline V gene sequence: CDR1 SGHAT, CDR2 FQNNGV. The CDR3 sequence is 18 residues long. The V segment lost 1 base and the J segment 3 bases; nucleotides outside the gene matches: 13. This CDR3 is CASSLGRGPGTTTDTQYF. The CDR3 nucleotides read TGTGCCAGCAGCTTAGGTCGGGGACCCGGGACTACAACAGATACGCAGTATTTT.

This clonotype was seen a handful of times. The gene calls are TRBV18 and TRBJ2-6; a weak D match, TRBD1 (6 bases). CDR1 and CDR2 (germline): KGHSH, LQKENI. Deletions cut 4 bases from V and 3 bases from J, with 13 bases between. The CDR3 sequence is 16 residues long. CDR3 bases: TGTGCCAGCTCACTTACCCAGGGGCGTGGGGCCAACGTCCTGACTTTC. This sequence encodes CASSLTQGRGANVLTF.

This clonotype has ten or more counts. This chain uses TRBV10-1 with TRBJ2-1; 7 bases line up with TRBD1. The CDR3 has 17 amino acids. Per germline, CDR1 WNHNN and CDR2 SYGVQD (reference sequence). The V gene end was trimmed by 6 bases and the J gene end by 0 bases; junction bases not matched to a gene: 11. CDR3 coding DNA: TGCGCCAGCAGCCTGGACAGGTCCATCTACTCCTACAATGAGCAGTTCTTC. Its translation is CASSLDRSIYSYNEQFF.

The chain combines TRBV7-2 with TRBJ1-5, with 7 positions matching TRBD1. CDR1 is SGHTA, CDR2 FQGNSA, per germline. Trimming removed 4 bases from V and 5 bases from J; junction bases left unmatched: 2. The CDR3 spans 13 residues. CDR3 residues: CASSYRGDQPQHF. In nucleotides, the CDR3 is TGTGCCAGCAGCTACAGGGGAGATCAGCCCCAGCATTTT. The full variable domain, its missing parts supplied by reference TRBV7-2 and TRBJ1-5, is GAGVSQSPSNKVTEKGKDVELRCDPISGHTALYWYRQSLGQGLEFLIYFQGNSAPDKSGLPSDRFSAERTGGSVSTLTIQRTQQEDSAVYLCASSYRGDQPQHFGDGTRLSIL.

The J gene is TRBJ2-2, the V gene TRBV6-4; 8 bases agree with TRBD1. The CDR3 spans 15 residues. Germline lookup yields CDR1 MRHNA and CDR2 SNTAGT. Trimming cost V 2 bases and J 6 bases; bases outside gene matches: 5. The CDR3 coding sequence is TGTGCCAGCAGTGACCAGGGGGCGAAAGCCGGGGAGCTGTTTTTT. Amino acid sequence: CASSDQGAKAGELFF.

This clonotype was seen repeatedly, ten times or more. The chain links TRBV6-1 to TRBJ1-1, with 7 bases matching TRBD1. The J segment lost 2 bases and the V segment lost 6 bases, leaving 3 bases of the junction unmatched. The CDR3 totals 13 residues. The V gene's germline CDR1 is MNHNS and CDR2 SASEGT. CDR3 in DNA: TGTGCCAGCAGCGACAGGGACAACACTGAAGCTTTCTTT. Residues: CASSDRDNTEAFF.